This TCR beta chain was sequenced for a study of a mutant IDH1 vaccine in newly diagnosed glioma. Time point noted: week 47, end of study. Vaccination used 300 ug of mutant IDH1 20-mer peptide per dose, with topical imiquimod. The donors had new WHO grade 3 or 4 astrocytomas; these were IDH1-mutant and ATRX-lost. On this clone: Antigen unknown.

Data came from immunoSEQ multiplex PCR; TCRdb stores just in-frame clones and leaves some out. Of approximately 50,000 clones in the sample, less than 90% are singletons; the top ten hold 3% to 3.5%. Germline lookup yields CDR1 MNHNY and CDR2 SVGAGI (reference sequence). The CDR3 sequence is 14 residues long. V lost 4 bases and J lost 4; bases outside the gene matches: 6. This chain uses TRBV6-6 with TRBJ1-1; 7 nucleotides align to TRBD1. This TCR was recovered from a woman in her fifties or sixties with glioma. The specimen was PBMCs, collected from a glioma patient whose treatment included an IDH1 peptide vaccine. CDR3 region: CASSSHRGGTEAFF. The CDR3 DNA reads TGTGCCAGCAGTTCGCACAGGGGAGGCACTGAAGCTTTCTTT.